The 32 T cell receptor beta chains in this list originate from one sample, sequenced in a study of early T cells in non-severe SARS-CoV-2 infection. TCRdb re-called the 5' RACE reads through MiXCR, storing one row per CDR3 protein. The profile shows approximately 79,000 distinct CDR3 sequences, 9.5% to 15% of them singletons. The sequenced sample was whole blood. Every receptor here comes from an adult who was a healthcare worker with PCR-confirmed SARS-CoV-2 infection or an uninfected control (not recorded which).

This clonotype was found many times. Germline and junction disagree at one end, which may indicate a read error. The chain combines TRBV7-6 with TRBJ1-3; D unclear. The germline gives CDR1 SGHVS, CDR2 FNYEAQ. This CDR3 is 14 amino acids long. The chain's CDR3 is CASSLAGSENTIYF. The CDR3 DNA is TGTGCCAGCAGCTTAGCCGGCTCTGAAAACACCATATATTTT.

This clonotype showed up many times. V and J are TRBV30 and TRBJ2-1; 13 bases are shared with TRBD2. The CDR3 has 14 amino acids. Germline CDR1 and CDR2: GTSNPN and SVGIG (reference sequence). J lost 8 bases, V lost 5 bases, and 6 bases had no gene match. The CDR3, as DNA: TGTGCCTGGGCGGAACTAGCGGGAGGGCATGAGCAGTTCTTC. Translation gives CAWAELAGGHEQFF.

This clonotype was detected a few times. V is TRBV7-2 and J is TRBJ2-3; D is possibly TRBD1 (6 bases). The CDR3 sequence is 17 residues long. Germline assignment: CDR1 SGHTA and CDR2 FQGNSA. Trimming stripped 5 bases from V and 4 bases from J, with 22 bases between. The DNA for the CDR3 is TGTGCCAGCAGCCGACCCACAGGGTACCCATGGGCAGATACGCAGTATTTT. Its translation is CASSRPTGYPWADTQYF.

The chain uses TRBV7-2 and TRBJ2-2; 9 bases agree with TRBD1. V dropped 5 bases and J dropped 6; count of bases not matched to a gene: 7. Germline CDR1 reads SGHTA; CDR2 reads FQGNSA. This CDR3 has 15 residues. The CDR3 DNA sequence: TGTGCCAGCAGCATTTTACAGGGGGCCGCCGGGGAGCTGTTTTTT. Translation gives CASSILQGAAGELFF.

The chain joins TRBV27 to TRBJ1-2; D gene unclear. Trimming took 2 bases from V and 5 from J, leaving 9 bases between them. CDR1 and CDR2 from the germline V gene are MNHEY and SMNVEV (reference sequence). The CDR3 loop spans 13 amino acids. The CDR3 reads CASSLTSSYGYTF. The CDR3 bases are TGTGCCAGCAGTTTAACCTCTTCTTATGGCTACACCTTC.

The chain carries TRBV20-1 and TRBJ2-3, with D perhaps given as TRBD1 or TRBD2 (5 bases each). The CDR3 extends over 15 amino acids. Trimming removed 0 bases from V and 6 bases from J, with 16 bases in between. Germline assignment: CDR1 DFQATT and CDR2 SNEGSKA (reference sequence). DNA for the CDR3: TGCAGTGCTAGAGATCAGGGAGCTCCTCTGGATACGCAGTATTTT. This sequence encodes CSARDQGAPLDTQYF.

The gene calls are TRBV3-1 and TRBJ2-7, with D perhaps being TRBD1 or TRBD2 (5 bases each). Germline V gene data show CDR1 as LGHDT and CDR2 as YNNKEL (reference sequence). V was clipped by 4 bases and J by 0 bases, with 10 bases between them. CDR3 size: 14 residues. The CDR3 DNA reads TGTGCCAGCAGCCCGGGGACCAACTCCTACGAGCAGTACTTC. It yields the protein CASSPGTNSYEQYF.

This clonotype has more than one count but fewer than ten. The V and J genes are TRBV29-1 and TRBJ2-7, with D perhaps matching TRBD2 (5 bases). The ends were cut back, 0 bases at V and 6 bases at J, with 12 bases in the middle. This CDR3 spans 13 amino acids. In germline, CDR1 is SQVTM, CDR2 ANQGSEA. CDR3 loop: CSVEDGVTTEQYF. The CDR3 DNA sequence: TGCAGCGTTGAAGATGGGGTGACTACCGAGCAGTACTTC.

This clonotype was seen ten or more times. The rearrangement uses TRBV6-4 and TRBJ2-2; 11 bases align to TRBD1. The trim removed 5 bases at V and 5 bases at J, leaving 4 bases unmatched. Germline V gives CDR1 MRHNA, CDR2 SNTAGT. The CDR3 covers 15 residues. This CDR3 reads CASSRGQGATGELFF. The CDR3 DNA sequence: TGTGCCAGCAGTAGAGGACAGGGGGCAACCGGGGAGCTGTTTTTT.

This clonotype was counted many times. The chain combines TRBV13 with TRBJ2-1; 9 bases are a match to TRBD2. The J segment lost 2 bases and the V segment lost 5 bases, leaving 7 bases of the junction unmatched. Germline-derived CDR1 and CDR2 are PRHDT and FYEKMQ (reference sequence). The CDR3 has 16 residues. The CDR3 here is CASSISGRKTYNEQFF. The CDR3 region has the DNA TGTGCCAGCAGCATTAGCGGGAGAAAGACCTACAATGAGCAGTTCTTC.

There are a few counts of this clonotype. This rearrangement joins TRBV20-1 to TRBJ1-4; no clear D. V lost 7 bases and J lost 4, with 10 bases in between. The CDR3 runs to 12 residues. Germline CDR1 DFQATT, CDR2 SNEGSKA (reference sequence). The CDR3 protein is CSGRENNEKLFF. CDR3 sequence (DNA): TGCAGTGGGAGGGAGAATAATGAAAAACTGTTTTTT.

This rearrangement joins TRBV29-1 to TRBJ1-1; a possible D gene is TRBD1 (6 bases). Trimming left V 5 bases short and J 2 bases short, with 9 bases between. The CDR3 consists of 12 residues. Germline CDR1 and CDR2: SQVTM and ANQGSEA. CDR3 loop: CSVLQGNTEAFF. CDR3 nucleotide sequence: TGCAGCGTTTTACAGGGTAACACTGAAGCTTTCTTT.

The chain couples TRBV9 to TRBJ2-7; D could derive from TRBD1 or TRBD2 (6 bases each). The CDR3 sequence is 15 residues long. V gave up 3 bases and J gave up 4 bases, with 17 bases separating them. Per the germline V gene, CDR1 is SGDLS and CDR2 is YYNGEE. The CDR3 nucleotides read TGTGCCAGCAGCGGTCACAGGGAGGATGGGTACGAGCAGTACTTC. This translates into CASSGHREDGYEQYF.

This clonotype was picked up a small number of times. This sequence joins TRBV15 and TRBJ2-7; 7 bases are a match to TRBD2. The CDR3 loop spans 15 amino acids. Germline V gene sequence: CDR1 LNHNV, CDR2 YYDKDF (reference sequence). V shed 0 bases and J 2 bases; nucleotides not matched to a gene: 4. CDR3 residues: CATSRDREGTYEQYF. CDR3 nucleotides: TGTGCCACCAGCAGAGATAGGGAGGGAACCTACGAGCAGTACTTC. Full variable domain (missing parts from reference TRBV15 and TRBJ2-7): DAMVIQNPRYQVTQFGKPVTLSCSQTLNHNVMYWYQQKSSQAPKLLFHYYDKDFNNEADTPDNFQSRRPNTSFCFLDIRSPGLGDTAMYLCATSRDREGTYEQYFGPGTRLTVT.

This clonotype was seen a handful of times. The rearrangement uses TRBV29-1 and TRBJ1-1; D not certain. The CDR3 loop spans 11 amino acids. CDR1 SQVTM and CDR2 ANQGSEA come from the germline V gene. Trimming left V 4 bases short and J 0 bases short, with 3 bases between. CDR3 amino acids: CSVVLNTEAFF. The CDR3 DNA sequence: TGCAGCGTTGTTCTGAACACTGAAGCTTTCTTT. Full variable domain (remainder filled in from reference TRBV29-1 and TRBJ1-1): SAVISQKPSRDICQRGTSLTIQCQVDSQVTMMFWYRQQPGQSLTLIATANQGSEATYESGFVIDKFPISRPNLTFSTLTVSNMSPEDSSIYLCSVVLNTEAFFGQGTRLTVV.

In this sample, this clonotype turned up a few times. This chain links TRBV12-5 with TRBJ2-7; TRBD1 might be the D (5 bases). The CDR3 is 12 amino acids. Germline V gives CDR1 LGHNT, CDR2 FRNRAP. V was trimmed by 2 bases and J by 3 bases, leaving 5 bases between them. CDR3 in DNA: TGTGCTAGTGGTTTGCAGGGCTACGAGCAGTACTTC. It translates to CASGLQGYEQYF.

The rearrangement links TRBV7-8 to TRBJ2-7; 8 bases map to TRBD2. V was pared by 5 bases and J by 2 bases, with 5 bases of the junction left unmatched. Per germline, CDR1 SGHVS and CDR2 FQNEAQ. The CDR3 totals 14 residues. CDR3: CASSQGTSTYEQYF. The CDR3 region has the DNA TGTGCCAGCAGCCAAGGGACTAGTACCTACGAGCAGTACTTC.

This clonotype appeared many times. The CDR3 loop is CASSETLGSSTDTQYF. CDR3 nucleotide sequence: TGCGCCAGCAGTGAGACCCTAGGTTCTAGCACAGATACGCAGTATTTT. The chain is built from TRBV10-1 and TRBJ2-3, with D uncertain. Germline CDR1 is WNHNN and CDR2 is SYGVQD (reference sequence). The CDR3 is 16 amino acids. Deletions cut 2 bases from V and 0 bases from J, with 12 bases between.

The CDR3 loop is CSAQTGGGPYEQYF. CDR3 nucleotides: TGCAGTGCTCAGACAGGGGGAGGGCCCTACGAGCAGTACTTC. This chain uses TRBV20-1 with TRBJ2-7; 9 positions match TRBD1. V dropped 5 bases and J dropped 2; count of bases not matched to a gene: 7. The CDR3 is 14 residues long. CDR1 is DFQATT and CDR2 is SNEGSKA in the germline V gene (reference sequence).

This chain uses TRBV7-9 with TRBJ2-1; 8 nucleotides align to TRBD2. Unmatched junction bases numbered 9, after V lost 2 bases and J lost 0 bases. The CDR3 sequence is 18 residues long. Germline CDR1 reads SEHNR; CDR2 reads FQNEAQ (reference sequence). In DNA form, the CDR3 reads TGTGCCAGCAGCTTACCCAGGACTAGCAGACGCTCCTACAATGAGCAGTTCTTC. Protein sequence: CASSLPRTSRRSYNEQFF.

This clonotype was detected only a few times. The J gene is TRBJ2-7, the V gene TRBV10-3, with a tentative D call TRBD1 (6 bases). CDR1 and CDR2 from the germline V gene are ENHRY and SYGVKD. The CDR3 runs to 15 residues. V lost 4 bases and J 0 bases, leaving 13 bases between the germline ends. The CDR3 loop is CAISVTGQRSYEQYF. The CDR3 DNA reads as TGTGCCATCAGTGTAACTGGACAGCGCTCCTACGAGCAGTACTTC.

This clonotype was observed a handful of times. This chain links TRBV30 with TRBJ1-6; possibly TRBD1 for D (5 bases). V was clipped by 6 bases and J by 7 bases, with 13 bases between them. The germline V gene has CDR1 GTSNPN and CDR2 SVGIG (reference sequence). The CDR3 totals 13 residues. Here the CDR3 DNA reads TGTGCCTGTCCGGGGGGGATGAATTCACCCCTCCACTTT. It is translated as CACPGGMNSPLHF. The variable domain in full, with the rest retrieved from reference TRBV30 and TRBJ1-6, is SQTIHQWPATLVQPVGSPLSLECTVEGTSNPNLYWYRQAAGRGLQLLFYSVGIGQISSEVPQNLSASRPQDRQFILSSKKLLLSDSGFYLCACPGGMNSPLHFGNGTRLTVT.

This clonotype was observed many times. V is TRBV11-2 and J is TRBJ2-1, with TRBD2 matching 8 bases. Germline CDR1 reads SGHAT; CDR2 reads FQNNGV. The CDR3 consists of 16 residues. The ends lost 4 bases at V and 0 bases at J; junction bases unmatched: 5. The CDR3 region has the DNA TGTGCCAGCAGCTCGCAGCGGGAGTACTCCTACAATGAGCAGTTCTTC. Protein product: CASSSQREYSYNEQFF.

This clonotype was seen a handful of times. V is TRBV4-3 and J is TRBJ2-7; D not resolved. From germline, CDR1 is LGHNA and CDR2 YSLEER. This CDR3 spans 14 amino acids. With 2 bases removed from V and 6 bases from J, the gap between germline ends came to 14 bases. The DNA for the CDR3 is TGCGCCAGCAGCCAATTGGTGGGTGCCGGCGAGCAGTACTTC. Protein sequence: CASSQLVGAGEQYF.

The rearrangement links TRBV18 to TRBJ1-3; no clear D gene. Germline values: CDR1 KGHSH, CDR2 LQKENI. With 3 bases removed from V and 0 bases from J, the gap between germline ends came to 12 bases. The CDR3 extends over 16 amino acids. CDR3 region: CASSPLDRGSGNTIYF. For the CDR3, the DNA is TGTGCCAGCTCACCCCTGGACCGAGGCTCTGGAAACACCATATATTTT.

This clonotype was counted between two and nine times. V usage is TRBV3-1 and J usage is TRBJ1-3; TRBD1 might be the D (5 bases). CDR3 length: 16 amino acids. In germline, CDR1 is LGHDT, CDR2 YNNKEL (reference sequence). V shed 4 bases and J shed 1 base, with 14 bases lying between them. The DNA for the CDR3 is TGTGCCAGCAGCCCGTCGTGGGGCGGATCTGGAAACACCATATATTTT. As protein: CASSPSWGGSGNTIYF.

The sample holds many counts of this clonotype. The chain recombines TRBV11-2 with TRBJ2-2, with D unclear. The V end was cut by 1 base, the J end by 2 bases, with 8 bases between. The length of the CDR3 is 15 residues. Germline CDR1 reads SGHAT; CDR2 reads FQNNGV. In DNA form, the CDR3 reads TGTGCCAGCAGCTTAGTGGGTCCCAACACCGGGGAGCTGTTTTTT. It is translated as CASSLVGPNTGELFF.

The sample holds one count of this clonotype. In DNA form, the CDR3 reads TGCAGTGCTAGAGGACGGGGAGACACTGAAGCTTTCTTT. Its translation is CSARGRGDTEAFF. This chain links TRBV20-1 with TRBJ1-1; D is ambiguous. The V and J ends lost 1 base and 3 bases respectively, with 9 bases between them. The CDR3 has 13 amino acids. Germline V lookup: CDR1 DFQATT, CDR2 SNEGSKA (reference sequence).

This clonotype was observed many times. The genes are TRBV27 and TRBJ2-2; 11 positions agree with TRBD2. The J segment lost 7 bases and the V segment lost 2 bases, leaving 9 bases of the junction unmatched. The CDR3 is 17 residues long. The germline V gene has CDR1 MNHEY and CDR2 SMNVEV (reference sequence). CDR3 sequence reads: CASSLRTSGSFGGELFF. The CDR3, as DNA: TGTGCCAGCAGTTTAAGAACTAGCGGGAGTTTCGGCGGGGAGCTGTTTTTT.

This clonotype came up a few times. The chain joins TRBV12-3 or TRBV12-4 to TRBJ2-3, with 9 bases aligning to TRBD1. The CDR3 sequence is 12 residues long. With V trimmed by 4 bases and J by 14 bases, 7 bases remained unmatched. The CDR3 is CASSSGTGPPYF. The CDR3 DNA reads TGTGCCAGCAGTTCCGGGACAGGGCCCCCGTATTTT.

The rearrangement uses TRBV11-2 and TRBJ2-2, with 7 bases aligning to TRBD1. V gave up 5 bases and J gave up 3 bases; unmatched junction bases: 12. The CDR3 runs 17 residues. Germline lookup yields CDR1 SGHAT and CDR2 FQNNGV. The CDR3 region is CASSRIRGQDYTGELFF. In nucleotides, the CDR3 is TGTGCCAGCAGCCGAATCAGAGGACAGGACTACACCGGGGAGCTGTTTTTT. Looking up the rest from reference TRBV11-2 and TRBJ2-2 gives the full variable domain: EAGVAQSPRYKIIEKRQSVAFWCNPISGHATLYWYQQILGQGPKLLIQFQNNGVVDDSQLPKDRFSAERLKGVDSTLKIQPAKLEDSAVYLCASSRIRGQDYTGELFFGEGSRLTVL.

This clonotype was detected ten times or more. The rearrangement joins TRBV27 to TRBJ2-2; 14 bases match TRBD2. The CDR3 length is 18 residues. The V segment lost 5 bases and the J segment 3 bases; nucleotides outside the gene matches: 8. Germline lookup yields CDR1 MNHEY and CDR2 SMNVEV (reference sequence). CDR3 coding DNA: TGTGCCAGCAGTCCGGGGACTAGCGGGAGTGGGTACACCGGGGAGCTGTTTTTT. It encodes CASSPGTSGSGYTGELFF.